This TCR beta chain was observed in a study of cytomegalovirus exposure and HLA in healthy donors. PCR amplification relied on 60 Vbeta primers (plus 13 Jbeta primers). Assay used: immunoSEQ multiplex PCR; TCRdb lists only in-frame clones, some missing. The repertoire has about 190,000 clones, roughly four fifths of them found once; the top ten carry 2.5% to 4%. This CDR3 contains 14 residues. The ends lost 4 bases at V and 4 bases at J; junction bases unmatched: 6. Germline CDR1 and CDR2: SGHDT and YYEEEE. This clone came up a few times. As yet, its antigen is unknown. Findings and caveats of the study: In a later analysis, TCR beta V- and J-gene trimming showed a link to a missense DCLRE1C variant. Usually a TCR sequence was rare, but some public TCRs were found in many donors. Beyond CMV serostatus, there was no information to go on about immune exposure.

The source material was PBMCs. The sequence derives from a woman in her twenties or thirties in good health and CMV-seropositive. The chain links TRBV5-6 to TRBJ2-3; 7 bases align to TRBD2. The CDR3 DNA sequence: TGTGCCAGCAGCCTGCAACTAGCGTCAGATACGCAGTATTTT. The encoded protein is CASSLQLASDTQYF.